This is a list of T cell receptor beta chains from one sample in a study of shared clonotypes between healthy human individuals. Some clones are missing from TCRdb's copy, which holds only in-frame ones; the method was immunoSEQ multiplex PCR. Of around 2,000,000 clones in the sample, 90% to 95% were seen once. Sequencing was carried out using naive CD4+ T cells sorted from blood. Receptors were obtained from a young man in good health. Each CDR3 is given with its conserved first and last residue. The order of the fields is V gene, clone size, J gene, CDR3 length, D gene, CDR3 protein, CDR3 DNA. The D gene is left open where the match is weak. Size is omitted from some rows. Given values are once, few, many or a class for expanded clones.

V: TRBV6-1; size: .; J: TRBJ2-5; length: 18; D: TRBD2; CDR3: CASSERLAGGTAGETQYF; DNA: TGTGCCAGCAGTGAACGTCTAGCGGGAGGGACGGCGGGAGAGACCCAGTACTTC
V: TRBV19; size: .; J: TRBJ1-6; length: 16; D: TRBD1; CDR3: CASTDIQGAGNSPLHF; DNA: TGTGCCAGTACAGACATACAGGGGGCAGGTAATTCACCCCTCCACTTT
V: TRBV9; size: .; J: TRBJ1-5; length: 15; D: TRBD1; CDR3: CASSPDRGTHQPQHF; DNA: TGTGCCAGCAGCCCGGACAGGGGTACCCATCAGCCCCAGCATTTT
V: TRBV7-9; size: few; J: TRBJ1-1; length: 14; D: TRBD1; CDR3: CASRDRGRNTEAFF; DNA: TGTGCCAGCAGGGACAGGGGCAGGAACACTGAAGCTTTCTTT
V: TRBV5-1; size: .; J: TRBJ1-2; length: 17; D: .; CDR3: CASSPSPLQGEGYGYTF; DNA: TGCGCCAGCAGCCCAAGTCCGCTACAGGGCGAGGGCTATGGCTACACCTTC
V: TRBV6-5; size: once; J: TRBJ1-2; length: 13; D: .; CDR3: CASSLSRNYGYTF; DNA: TGTGCCAGCAGTTTGTCACGGAACTATGGCTACACCTTC
V: TRBV5-1; size: .; J: TRBJ2-5; length: 18; D: TRBD2; CDR3: CASAWRTSGGPGQETQYF; DNA: TGCGCCAGCGCCTGGCGGACTAGCGGGGGGCCAGGGCAAGAGACCCAGTACTTC
V: TRBV30; size: .; J: TRBJ1-3; length: 14; D: .; CDR3: CAWSHGGSGNTIYF; DNA: TGTGCCTGGAGTCATGGGGGCTCTGGAAACACCATATATTTT
V: TRBV15; size: .; J: TRBJ2-7; length: 16; D: TRBD2; CDR3: CATSRIGTSGSYEQYF; DNA: TGTGCCACCAGCAGGATCGGGACTAGCGGGTCCTACGAGCAGTACTTC
V: TRBV6-6; size: few; J: TRBJ2-7; length: 15; D: TRBD1; CDR3: CAISEGTGGYYEQYF; DNA: TGTGCCATCAGTGAGGGGACAGGGGGGTACTACGAGCAGTACTTC
V: TRBV4-1; size: .; J: TRBJ2-3; length: 16; D: TRBD2; CDR3: CASSQLAGTSTDTQYF; DNA: TGCGCCAGCAGCCAGCTAGCGGGGACTAGCACAGATACGCAGTATTTT
V: TRBV9; size: .; J: TRBJ1-6; length: 16; D: TRBD1; CDR3: CASSERTGGDNSPLHF; DNA: TGTGCCAGCAGCGAAAGGACAGGGGGTGATAATTCACCCCTCCACTTT
V: TRBV28; size: .; J: TRBJ1-2; length: 14; D: TRBD1; CDR3: CASRYDRGIYGYTF; DNA: TGTGCCAGCAGATACGACAGGGGGATCTATGGCTACACCTTC
V: TRBV6-1; size: .; J: TRBJ2-5; length: 13; D: TRBD2; CDR3: CASRSSGQETQYF; DNA: TGTGCCAGCAGGTCTAGCGGACAAGAGACCCAGTACTTC
V: TRBV9; size: .; J: TRBJ1-2; length: 17; D: .; CDR3: CASSVGSTVGTQYGYTF; DNA: TGTGCCAGCAGCGTAGGGTCCACGGTCGGGACACAGTATGGCTACACCTTC
V: TRBV25-1; size: .; J: TRBJ2-2; length: 16; D: .; CDR3: CASSEYGGGGTGELFF; DNA: TGTGCCAGCAGTGAATATGGAGGGGGTGGAACCGGGGAGCTGTTTTTT
V: TRBV5-1; size: .; J: TRBJ1-1; length: 16; D: TRBD1; CDR3: CASSRKTGGGNTEAFF; DNA: TGCGCCAGCAGCCGTAAGACAGGGGGTGGGAACACTGAAGCTTTCTTT
V: TRBV4-1; size: .; J: TRBJ1-4; length: 18; D: .; CDR3: CASSPGRQSIPTNEKLFF; DNA: TGCGCCAGCAGCCCTGGGCGGCAGTCCATTCCAACTAATGAAAAACTGTTTTTT
V: TRBV6-6; size: once; J: TRBJ1-2; length: 15; D: TRBD1; CDR3: CASRLPGQGTGGYTF; DNA: TGTGCCAGCAGGCTACCCGGACAGGGAACTGGTGGCTACACCTTC
V: TRBV4-2; size: .; J: TRBJ2-3; length: 13; D: .; CDR3: CASRGASTDTQYF; DNA: TGTGCCAGCAGAGGGGCCAGCACAGATACGCAGTATTTT
V: TRBV21-1; size: once; J: TRBJ2-7; length: 19; D: .; CDR3: CASSLKSQNRTSRSYERYF; DNA: TGTGCCAGCAGCCTTAAATCCCAGAATAGGACTAGCAGATCCTACGAGCGGTACTTC
V: TRBV7-9; size: .; J: TRBJ1-6; length: 15; D: .; CDR3: CASSPGGGRNSPLHF; DNA: TGTGCCAGCAGCCCAGGCGGGGGGAGGAATTCACCCCTCCACTTT
V: TRBV7-9; size: .; J: TRBJ2-7; length: 11; D: .; CDR3: CASSLKGEQYF; DNA: TGTGCCAGCAGCTTAAAGGGCGAGCAGTACTTC
V: TRBV2; size: .; J: TRBJ2-7; length: 12; D: .; CDR3: CASTWGTYEQYF; DNA: TGTGCCAGCACTTGGGGGACCTACGAGCAGTACTTC
V: TRBV5-4; size: .; J: TRBJ1-6; length: 16; D: .; CDR3: CASSLVGGSYNSPLHF; DNA: TGTGCCAGCAGCTTGGTTGGAGGCTCCTATAATTCACCCCTCCACTTT
V: TRBV11-2; size: .; J: TRBJ2-3; length: 16; D: .; CDR3: CASSLEWEQGTDTQYF; DNA: TGTGCCAGCAGCTTAGAGTGGGAACAGGGCACAGATACGCAGTATTTT
V: TRBV6-1; size: .; J: TRBJ2-6; length: 18; D: .; CDR3: CASSDGKASFSGANVLTF; DNA: TGTGCCAGCAGTGACGGAAAGGCTAGCTTCTCTGGGGCCAACGTCCTGACTTTC
V: TRBV15; size: .; J: TRBJ2-7; length: 18; D: TRBD1; CDR3: CATSSIGPGTGLSYEQYF; DNA: TGTGCCACCAGCTCCATTGGCCCCGGGACAGGGTTATCCTACGAGCAGTACTTC
V: TRBV7-6; size: .; J: TRBJ2-7; length: 15; D: TRBD2; CDR3: CASSSTPTSVGEQYF; DNA: TGTGCCAGCAGCTCAACGCCCACTAGCGTGGGGGAGCAGTACTTC
V: TRBV6-5; size: .; J: TRBJ1-5; length: 13; D: .; CDR3: CASSRGGNQPQHF; DNA: TGTGCCAGCTCCAGGGGTGGCAATCAGCCCCAGCATTTT
V: TRBV7-2; size: .; J: TRBJ1-2; length: 13; D: .; CDR3: CASSPGADYGYTF; DNA: TGTGCCAGCAGCCCAGGGGCTGACTATGGCTACACCTTC
V: TRBV6-1; size: .; J: TRBJ1-2; length: 14; D: .; CDR3: CASTPSWVNYGYTF; DNA: TGTGCCAGCACCCCAAGTTGGGTTAACTATGGCTACACCTTC
V: TRBV14; size: .; J: TRBJ2-4; length: 15; D: .; CDR3: CASSQASGAKNIQYF; DNA: TGTGCCAGCAGCCAAGCCTCGGGAGCCAAAAACATTCAGTACTTC
V: TRBV5-1; size: .; J: TRBJ2-7; length: 14; D: .; CDR3: CASSLDSANPEQYF; DNA: TGCGCCAGCAGCTTGGACTCAGCCAACCCCGAGCAGTACTTC
V: TRBV5-1; size: once; J: TRBJ1-2; length: 13; D: .; CDR3: CASSFTNAQDYTF; DNA: TGCGCCAGCAGCTTCACCAACGCCCAGGATTACACCTTC
V: TRBV30; size: many; J: TRBJ2-5; length: 10; D: .; CDR3: CAWSRETQYF; DNA: TGTGCCTGGAGCCGCGAGACCCAGTACTTC
V: TRBV5-6; size: few; J: TRBJ1-2; length: 17; D: TRBD1; CDR3: CASSHRTGWGTNYGYTF; DNA: TGTGCCAGCAGCCATAGGACAGGCTGGGGGACGAACTATGGCTACACCTTC
V: TRBV7-9; size: .; J: TRBJ1-6; length: 15; D: TRBD1; CDR3: CASSPVDRDMSPLHF; DNA: TGTGCCAGCAGCCCAGTCGACAGGGACATGTCACCCCTCCACTTT
V: TRBV28; size: .; J: TRBJ1-1; length: 14; D: .; CDR3: CASRPGGYLTEAFF; DNA: TGTGCCAGCCGCCCGGGAGGGTATCTCACTGAAGCTTTCTTT
V: TRBV9; size: once; J: TRBJ1-2; length: 15; D: TRBD1; CDR3: CASSTRDRVDYGYTF; DNA: TGTGCCAGCAGCACTCGGGACAGGGTGGACTATGGCTACACCTTC
V: TRBV7-2; size: .; J: TRBJ1-1; length: 14; D: .; CDR3: CASSLKLGNTEAFF; DNA: TGTGCCAGCAGCTTAAAGTTGGGGAACACTGAAGCTTTCTTT
V: TRBV19; size: .; J: TRBJ1-2; length: 13; D: TRBD1; CDR3: CASTDRGDYGYTF; DNA: TGTGCCAGTACTGACAGGGGCGACTATGGCTACACCTTC
V: TRBV7-9; size: .; J: TRBJ2-7; length: 15; D: TRBD1; CDR3: CASSTLLTGGYEQYF; DNA: TGTGCCAGCAGCACCCTTTTGACAGGGGGGTACGAGCAGTACTTC
V: TRBV28; size: .; J: TRBJ2-1; length: 14; D: .; CDR3: CASSPTGYGDEQFF; DNA: TGTGCCAGCAGTCCGACTGGGTACGGCGATGAGCAGTTCTTC
V: TRBV6-6; size: .; J: TRBJ1-1; length: 11; D: .; CDR3: CASTFRTEAFF; DNA: TGTGCCAGCACCTTTCGCACTGAAGCTTTCTTT
V: TRBV25-1; size: once; J: TRBJ1-5; length: 15; D: .; CDR3: CASSETGPGNQPQHF; DNA: TGTGCCAGCAGTGAAACGGGGCCAGGCAATCAGCCCCAGCATTTT
V: TRBV28; size: .; J: TRBJ2-7; length: 13; D: .; CDR3: CASSLGILYEQYF; DNA: TGTGCCAGCAGTTTGGGGATTCTCTACGAGCAGTACTTC
V: TRBV5-8; size: .; J: TRBJ2-5; length: 18; D: TRBD2; CDR3: CASSRWTSGRAQQETQYF; DNA: TGTGCCAGCAGCAGGTGGACTAGCGGGAGGGCCCAACAAGAGACCCAGTACTTC
V: TRBV5-5; size: once; J: TRBJ1-2; length: 16; D: .; CDR3: CASSLTPHREDYGYTF; DNA: TGTGCCAGCAGCTTGACCCCCCACAGGGAGGACTATGGCTACACCTTC
V: TRBV2; size: .; J: TRBJ2-7; length: 17; D: TRBD2; CDR3: CASSEGLAGLSSYEQYF; DNA: TGTGCCAGCAGTGAAGGACTAGCGGGGCTAAGCTCCTACGAGCAGTACTTC
V: TRBV2; size: .; J: TRBJ2-7; length: 14; D: .; CDR3: CASSGLGGTPEQYF; DNA: TGTGCCAGCAGCGGACTTGGAGGGACCCCCGAGCAGTACTTC
V: TRBV7-2; size: .; J: TRBJ2-7; length: 15; D: TRBD2; CDR3: CASSGSGGSFYEQYF; DNA: TGTGCCAGCAGCGGAAGCGGGGGGTCATTCTACGAGCAGTACTTC
V: TRBV6-1; size: .; J: TRBJ2-5; length: 15; D: TRBD1; CDR3: CASSETQGPQETQYF; DNA: TGTGCCAGCAGTGAAACACAGGGGCCCCAAGAGACCCAGTACTTC
V: TRBV30; size: .; J: TRBJ1-2; length: 14; D: TRBD1; CDR3: CAWSPRQGDYGYTF; DNA: TGTGCCTGGAGTCCAAGACAGGGGGACTATGGCTACACCTTC
V: TRBV2; size: .; J: TRBJ1-1; length: 13; D: .; CDR3: CASSADLGTEAFF; DNA: TGTGCCAGCAGCGCGGACTTGGGGACTGAAGCTTTCTTT